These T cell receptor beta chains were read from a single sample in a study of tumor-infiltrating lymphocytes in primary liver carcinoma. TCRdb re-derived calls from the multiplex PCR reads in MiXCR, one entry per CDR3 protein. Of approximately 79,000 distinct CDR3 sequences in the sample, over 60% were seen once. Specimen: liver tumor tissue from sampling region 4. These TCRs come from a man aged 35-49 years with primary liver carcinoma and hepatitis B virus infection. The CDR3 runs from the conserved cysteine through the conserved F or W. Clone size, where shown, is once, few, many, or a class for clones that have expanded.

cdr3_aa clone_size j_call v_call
CASGLAGAGNEQFF many TRBJ2-1 TRBV6-1
CASRGGGGNQPQHF many TRBJ1-5 TRBV6-5
CTRMSLHSYNEQFF . TRBJ2-1 TRBV6-6
CASNYSFGGQSMNEQLF . TRBJ2-1 TRBV6-5
CASFSPGGANTGELFF many TRBJ2-2 TRBV28
CASSERLGEEPQYF . . TRBV6-1
CASSTTGSRQETQYF many TRBJ2-5 TRBV7-9
CVSSYSGRGKETQYF . TRBJ2-5 TRBV6-2/TRBV6-3
CASSVGDWQFF many TRBJ2-1 TRBV25-1
CASRQDWDKQYF . TRBJ2-7 TRBV28
CASSSPRRGRDQPQHF many TRBJ1-5 TRBV28
CASSFDRGGSSTQYF many TRBJ2-3 TRBV5-6
CAGSRTGPTDTQYF . TRBJ2-3 TRBV5-1
CASSPPSSGNTIYF many TRBJ1-3 TRBV7-9
CASSYSGEAFF many TRBJ1-1 TRBV6-6
CASSGFTNTEELFF . TRBJ2-2 TRBV25-1
CSMSYGTRQETQYF . TRBJ2-5 TRBV29-1
CVSLTASNYGYTF . TRBJ1-2 TRBV6-6
CAICASGQETQYF . TRBJ2-5 TRBV10-3
CASSAEGPQGIQYF once TRBJ2-5 TRBV11-1
CAISERQGSDEQYF many TRBJ2-7 TRBV10-3
CASRQELCKGEIQYF . TRBJ2-5 TRBV4-1
CASSSSSTGGTGAFF few TRBJ1-1 TRBV6-1
CASNLGTGGIYGYTF few TRBJ1-2 TRBV5-1
CAGSFSVGLAGGGYEQYF . TRBJ2-7 TRBV11-2
CASSLVSGGSRQATRYF once TRBJ2-5 TRBV11-2
CASSQERDRRYEQFF many TRBJ2-1 TRBV4-1
CASSDHHSGWETQYF . TRBJ2-5 TRBV28
CASSLSMGISYELYF once TRBJ2-7 TRBV11-2
CSVVRDTVYNEQFF many TRBJ2-1 TRBV29-1
CTIPDWNSNQLQHF . TRBJ1-5 TRBV10-3
CANSFDLGGRVTEAFF . TRBJ1-1 TRBV11-2
CAISPPGYFIELLF . TRBJ2-2 TRBV28
CVSSLEVEDGKLFF . TRBJ1-4 TRBV11-2
CANCEATGANTEAFF . TRBJ1-1 TRBV6-1
CTSSYSSISGRGGGFF . TRBJ2-1 TRBV11-2
CVGSPLYSTQETQYF . TRBJ2-5 TRBV7-8
CASSGISGSNEQFF . TRBJ2-1 TRBV12-3/TRBV12-4
CASNRGDGRIQETQYF . TRBJ2-5 TRBV7-9
CASCLVSRGSRQETQYF . TRBJ2-5 TRBV11-2
CASSLNDAHELFF . TRBJ2-1 TRBV11-2
CSAPWVTYGYTF few TRBJ1-2 TRBV20-1
CASSKDGGGLGNQPRHF once TRBJ1-5 TRBV4-2
CAWSAGTGQPANYGYTF many TRBJ1-2 TRBV30
CSVEDGTSGSGEQYF many TRBJ2-7 TRBV29-1
CASSQKYEQYF . TRBJ2-7 TRBV2
CVSSPGASVLAETQYF . TRBJ2-5 TRBV7-9
CASSGTGQGIPMHF . TRBJ1-6 TRBV12-3/TRBV12-4
CASSPDSSTDTQCF . TRBJ2-3 TRBV7-8
CASSPTNQGEAGYAF . TRBJ1-2 TRBV12-3/TRBV12-4